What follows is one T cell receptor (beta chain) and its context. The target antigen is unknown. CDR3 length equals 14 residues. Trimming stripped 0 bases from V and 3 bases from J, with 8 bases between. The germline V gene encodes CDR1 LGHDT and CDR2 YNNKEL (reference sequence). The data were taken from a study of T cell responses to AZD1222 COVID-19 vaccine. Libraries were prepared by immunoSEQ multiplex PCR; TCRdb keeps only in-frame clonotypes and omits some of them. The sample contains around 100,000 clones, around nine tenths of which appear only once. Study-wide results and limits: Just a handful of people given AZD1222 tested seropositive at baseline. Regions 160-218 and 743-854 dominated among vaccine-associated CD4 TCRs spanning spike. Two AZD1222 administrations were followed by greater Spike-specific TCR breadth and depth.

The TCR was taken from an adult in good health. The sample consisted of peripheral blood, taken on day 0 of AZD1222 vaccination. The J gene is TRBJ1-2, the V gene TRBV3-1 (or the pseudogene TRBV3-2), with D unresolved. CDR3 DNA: TGTGCCAGCAGCCAAGATCGAGGATACTATGGCTACACCTTC. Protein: CASSQDRGYYGYTF.